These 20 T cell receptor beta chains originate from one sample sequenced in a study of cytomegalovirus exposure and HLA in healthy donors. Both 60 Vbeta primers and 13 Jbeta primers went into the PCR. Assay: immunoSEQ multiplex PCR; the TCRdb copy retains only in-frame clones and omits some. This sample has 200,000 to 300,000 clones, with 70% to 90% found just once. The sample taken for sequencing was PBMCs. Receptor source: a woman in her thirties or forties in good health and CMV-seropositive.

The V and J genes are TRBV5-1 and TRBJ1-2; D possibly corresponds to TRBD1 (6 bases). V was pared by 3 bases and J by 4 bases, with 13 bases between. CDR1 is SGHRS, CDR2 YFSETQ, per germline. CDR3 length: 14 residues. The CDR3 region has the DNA TGCGCCAGCAGCTCAGGGGAGGGGACCTATGGCTACACCTTC. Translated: CASSSGEGTYGYTF.

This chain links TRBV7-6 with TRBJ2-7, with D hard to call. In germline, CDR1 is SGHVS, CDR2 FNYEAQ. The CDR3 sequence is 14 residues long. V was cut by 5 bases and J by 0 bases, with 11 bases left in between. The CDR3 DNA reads TGTGCCAGCAGCCACGCAGGTTTCTCCTACGAGCAGTACTTC. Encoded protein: CASSHAGFSYEQYF.

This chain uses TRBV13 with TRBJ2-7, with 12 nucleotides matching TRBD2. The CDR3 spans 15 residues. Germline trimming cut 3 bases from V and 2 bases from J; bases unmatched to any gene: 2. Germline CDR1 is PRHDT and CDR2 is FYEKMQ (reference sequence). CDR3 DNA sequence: TGTGCCAGCAGCTTTGGACTAGCGGGGACCTACGAGCAGTACTTC. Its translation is CASSFGLAGTYEQYF.

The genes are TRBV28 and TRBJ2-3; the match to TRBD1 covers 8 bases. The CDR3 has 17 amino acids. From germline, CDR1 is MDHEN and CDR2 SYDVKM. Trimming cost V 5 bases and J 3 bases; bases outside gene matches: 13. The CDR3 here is CASSRMWTGSLTDTQYF. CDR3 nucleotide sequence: TGTGCCAGCAGTCGGATGTGGACAGGGTCATTAACAGATACGCAGTATTTT.

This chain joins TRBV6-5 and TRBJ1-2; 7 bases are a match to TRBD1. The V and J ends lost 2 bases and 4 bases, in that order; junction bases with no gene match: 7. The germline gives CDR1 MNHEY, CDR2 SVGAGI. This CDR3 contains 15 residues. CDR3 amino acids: CASSYGRQGGYGYTF. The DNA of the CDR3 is TGTGCCAGCAGTTACGGGAGACAGGGAGGCTATGGCTACACCTTC.

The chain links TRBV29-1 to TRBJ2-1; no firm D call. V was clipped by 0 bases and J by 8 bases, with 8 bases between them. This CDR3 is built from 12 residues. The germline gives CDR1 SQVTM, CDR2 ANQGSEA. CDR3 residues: CSVEDLTDEQFF. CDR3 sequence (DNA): TGCAGCGTTGAAGATCTTACAGATGAGCAGTTCTTC.

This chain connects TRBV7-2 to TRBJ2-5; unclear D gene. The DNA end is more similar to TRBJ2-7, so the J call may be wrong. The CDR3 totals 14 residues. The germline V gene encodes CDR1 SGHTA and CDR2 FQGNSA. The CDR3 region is CASSLFGPTYEQYF. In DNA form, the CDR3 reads TGTGCCAGCAGCTTATTTGGTCCAACCTACGAGCAGTACTTC.

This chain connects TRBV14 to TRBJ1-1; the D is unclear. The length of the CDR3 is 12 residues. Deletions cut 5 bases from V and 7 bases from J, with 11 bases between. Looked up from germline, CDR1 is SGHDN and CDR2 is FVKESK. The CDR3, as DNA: TGTGCCAGCAGCATCACGGGTGTTGAAGCTTTCTTT. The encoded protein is CASSITGVEAFF.

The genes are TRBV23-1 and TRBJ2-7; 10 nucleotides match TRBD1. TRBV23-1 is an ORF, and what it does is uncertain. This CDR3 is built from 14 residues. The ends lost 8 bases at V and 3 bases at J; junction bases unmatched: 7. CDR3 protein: CASETGTGVYEQYF. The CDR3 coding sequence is TGCGCCAGCGAAACCGGGACAGGGGTCTACGAGCAGTACTTC.

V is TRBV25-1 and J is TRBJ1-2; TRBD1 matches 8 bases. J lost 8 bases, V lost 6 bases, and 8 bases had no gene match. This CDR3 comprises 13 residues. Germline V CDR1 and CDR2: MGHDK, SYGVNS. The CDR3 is CASRSDRVGGYTF. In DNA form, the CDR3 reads TGTGCCAGCAGATCGGACAGGGTAGGAGGCTACACCTTC.

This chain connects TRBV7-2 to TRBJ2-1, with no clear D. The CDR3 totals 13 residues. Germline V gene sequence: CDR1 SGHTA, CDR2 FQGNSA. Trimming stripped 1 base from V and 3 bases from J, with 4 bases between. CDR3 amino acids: CASSLVDYNEQFF. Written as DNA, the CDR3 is TGTGCCAGCAGCTTAGTAGACTACAATGAGCAGTTCTTC.

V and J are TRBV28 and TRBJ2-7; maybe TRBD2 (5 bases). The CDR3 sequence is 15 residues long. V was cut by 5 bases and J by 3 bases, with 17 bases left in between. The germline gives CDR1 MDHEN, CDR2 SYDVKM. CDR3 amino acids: CASSPPSSVGYEQYF. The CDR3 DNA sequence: TGTGCCAGCAGTCCCCCCAGTAGCGTGGGCTACGAGCAGTACTTC. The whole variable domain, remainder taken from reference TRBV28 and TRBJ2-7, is DVKVTQSSRYLVKRTGEKVFLECVQDMDHENMFWYRQDPGLGLRLIYFSYDVKMKEKGDIPEGYSVSREKKERFSLILESASTNQTSMYLCASSPPSSVGYEQYFGPGTRLTVT.

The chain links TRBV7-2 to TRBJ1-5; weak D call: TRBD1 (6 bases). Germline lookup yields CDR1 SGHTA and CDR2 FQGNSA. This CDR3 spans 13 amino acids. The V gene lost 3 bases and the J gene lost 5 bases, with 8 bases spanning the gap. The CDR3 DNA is TGTGCCAGCAGCTTCAGGGGATATCAGCCCCAGCATTTT. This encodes CASSFRGYQPQHF.

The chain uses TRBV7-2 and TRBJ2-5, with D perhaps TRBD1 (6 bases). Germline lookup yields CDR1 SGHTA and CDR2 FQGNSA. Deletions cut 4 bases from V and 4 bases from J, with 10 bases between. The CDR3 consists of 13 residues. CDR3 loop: CASSSGQRETQYF. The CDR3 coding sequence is TGTGCCAGCAGCTCGGGACAAAGAGAGACCCAGTACTTC.

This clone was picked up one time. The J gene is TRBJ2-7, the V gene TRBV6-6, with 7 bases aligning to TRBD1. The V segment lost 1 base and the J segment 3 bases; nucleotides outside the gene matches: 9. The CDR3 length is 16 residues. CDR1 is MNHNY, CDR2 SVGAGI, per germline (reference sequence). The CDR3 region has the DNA TGTGCCAGCAGTTACTTGGGACAGCCCCTTTACTACGAGCAGTACTTC. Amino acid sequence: CASSYLGQPLYYEQYF.

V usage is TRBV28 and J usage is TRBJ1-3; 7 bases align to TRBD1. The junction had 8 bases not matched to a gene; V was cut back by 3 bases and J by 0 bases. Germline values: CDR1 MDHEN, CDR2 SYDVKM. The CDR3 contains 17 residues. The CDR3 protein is CASSFRQGRVSGNTIYF. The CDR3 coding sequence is TGTGCCAGCAGTTTTCGACAGGGCCGGGTCTCTGGAAACACCATATATTTT. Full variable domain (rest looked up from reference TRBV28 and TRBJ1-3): DVKVTQSSRYLVKRTGEKVFLECVQDMDHENMFWYRQDPGLGLRLIYFSYDVKMKEKGDIPEGYSVSREKKERFSLILESASTNQTSMYLCASSFRQGRVSGNTIYFGEGSWLTVV.

CDR3 protein: CASSTRPSGPYEQYF. The CDR3 nucleotides read TGTGCCAGTAGTACCCGGCCTAGCGGCCCCTACGAGCAGTACTTC. The chain employs TRBV19 and TRBJ2-7; 7 positions match TRBD2. This CDR3 is built from 15 residues. V lost 4 bases, J lost 2 bases, and 8 bases stayed unmatched. The V gene's germline CDR1 is LNHDA and CDR2 SQIVND (reference sequence).

CDR3 in amino acids: CASSPRTGSNYGYTF. The CDR3 DNA reads as TGTGCCAGCAGCCCCCGGACGGGGTCCAACTATGGCTACACCTTC. The V call is TRBV11-2, the J call TRBJ1-2; D remains ambiguous. The V gene lost 5 bases and the J gene lost 2 bases, with 15 bases spanning the gap. This CDR3 comprises 15 residues. From germline, CDR1 is SGHAT and CDR2 FQNNGV.

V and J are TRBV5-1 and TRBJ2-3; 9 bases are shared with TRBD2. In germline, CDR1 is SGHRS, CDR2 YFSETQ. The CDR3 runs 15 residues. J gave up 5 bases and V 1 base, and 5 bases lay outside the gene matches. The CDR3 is CASSLTGTSLDTQYF. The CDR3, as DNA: TGCGCCAGCAGCTTGACCGGGACTAGCTTAGATACGCAGTATTTT.

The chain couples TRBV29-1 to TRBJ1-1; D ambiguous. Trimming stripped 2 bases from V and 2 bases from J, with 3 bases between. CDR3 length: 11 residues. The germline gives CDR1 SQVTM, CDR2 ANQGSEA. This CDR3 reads CSVEHNTEAFF. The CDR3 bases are TGCAGCGTTGAACATAACACTGAAGCTTTCTTT. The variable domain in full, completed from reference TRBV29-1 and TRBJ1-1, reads SAVISQKPSRDICQRGTSLTIQCQVDSQVTMMFWYRQQPGQSLTLIATANQGSEATYESGFVIDKFPISRPNLTFSTLTVSNMSPEDSSIYLCSVEHNTEAFFGQGTRLTVV.